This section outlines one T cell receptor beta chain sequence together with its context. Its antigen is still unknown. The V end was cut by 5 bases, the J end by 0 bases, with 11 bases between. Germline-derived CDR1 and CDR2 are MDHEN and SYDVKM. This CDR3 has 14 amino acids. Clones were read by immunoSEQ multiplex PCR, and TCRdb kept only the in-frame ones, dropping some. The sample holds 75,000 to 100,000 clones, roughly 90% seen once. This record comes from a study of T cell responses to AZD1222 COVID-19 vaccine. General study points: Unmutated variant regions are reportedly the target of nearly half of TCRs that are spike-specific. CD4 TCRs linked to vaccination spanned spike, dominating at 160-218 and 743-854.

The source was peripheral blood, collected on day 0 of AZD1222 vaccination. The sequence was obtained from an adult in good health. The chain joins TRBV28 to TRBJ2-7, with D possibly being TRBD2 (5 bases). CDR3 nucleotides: TGTGCCAGCAGTCCTAGGACTGTCTCCTACGAGCAGTACTTC. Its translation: CASSPRTVSYEQYF.